Listed here are 10 T cell receptor beta chains from one sample, sequenced in a study of blood T cell repertoires in COVID-19 (dated by TCRdb to the early 2020s). The protocol used for the library was the immunoSEQ multiplex PCR assay. TCRdb mirrors the immuneACCESS table, restricted to in-frame sequences. Some clones are absent from its copies; in checked studies, under half trace to an unresolved V gene, and the reason for the others is unknown. The table for this sample lists 60,000 to 70,000 clones; about three quarters of them were counted only once. Of the sample, around 50% is held by the ten largest clones. Sequenced sample: peripheral blood. The receptors were sampled from an elderly woman with acute or convalescent COVID-19.

This sequence joins TRBV7-2 and TRBJ1-2; D is undetermined. The CDR3 runs 19 residues. Germline assignment: CDR1 SGHTA and CDR2 FQGNSA. The V and J ends lost 2 bases and 4 bases respectively, with 26 bases between them. CDR3 protein: CASSLTMSAGSRLGYGYTF. The CDR3 DNA reads as TGTGCCAGCAGCTTAACCATGTCGGCAGGCTCCAGACTAGGCTATGGCTACACCTTC.

Turning to this clone: A junction end diverges from the germline sequence, so it may reflect a read error. This sequence joins TRBV6-1 and TRBJ1-4; 10 nucleotides line up with TRBD1. This CDR3 has 11 residues. Germline V lookup: CDR1 MNHNS, CDR2 SASEGT. CDR3 amino acids: CASSETGQGIF. CDR3 sequence (DNA): TGTGCCAGCAGTGAAACGGGACAGGGGATTTTT.

The chain uses TRBV28 and TRBJ2-7; 8 bases are shared with TRBD1. Germline V lookup: CDR1 MDHEN, CDR2 SYDVKM. J gave up 2 bases and V 5 bases, and 20 bases lay outside the gene matches. The CDR3 spans 19 residues. The CDR3: CASSIPRTGLLAITYEQYF. CDR3 DNA: TGTGCCAGCAGTATCCCGCGGACAGGGTTACTAGCTATAACCTACGAGCAGTACTTC.

The chain links TRBV19 to TRBJ1-2, with no clear D. This CDR3 region has 14 residues. V shed 6 bases and J shed 0 bases, with 11 bases lying between them. Germline V lookup: CDR1 LNHDA, CDR2 SQIVND (reference sequence). The CDR3 spells CASSGRVSNYGYTF. CDR3 in DNA: TGTGCCAGTAGCGGCCGGGTCTCTAACTATGGCTACACCTTC.

This rearrangement joins TRBV27 to TRBJ1-4, with 7 positions matching TRBD1. Germline V gene lookup returns CDR1 MNHEY and CDR2 SMNVEV (reference sequence). The trim removed 3 bases at V and 7 bases at J, leaving 5 bases unmatched. The CDR3 sequence is 14 residues long. The CDR3 reads CASSFQGGGEKLFF. The CDR3 bases are TGTGCCAGCAGTTTTCAGGGGGGAGGTGAAAAACTGTTTTTT.

The rearrangement joins TRBV6-4 to TRBJ2-7; 10 bases are a match to TRBD1. Germline trimming cut 6 bases from V and 1 base from J; bases unmatched to any gene: 3. CDR1 and CDR2 (germline): MRHNA, SNTAGT. The CDR3 spans 14 residues. CDR3 DNA sequence: TGTGCCAGCAGGGACAGGGGGAAGTCCTACGAGCAGTACTTC. It specifies CASRDRGKSYEQYF.

The rearrangement links TRBV7-8 to TRBJ2-1, with 8 bases aligning to TRBD1. Trimming took 7 bases from V and 2 from J; bases not matched to a gene: 4. Germline V lookup: CDR1 SGHVS, CDR2 FQNEAQ. This CDR3 region has 14 residues. CDR3 residues: CASTDRGPYNEQFF. The CDR3, as DNA: TGTGCCAGCACCGACAGGGGTCCCTACAATGAGCAGTTCTTC.

V usage is TRBV7-9 and J usage is TRBJ2-1; 9 nucleotides agree with TRBD1. This CDR3 comprises 15 residues. The ends lost 5 bases at V and 5 bases at J; junction bases unmatched: 7. Germline CDR1 reads SEHNR; CDR2 reads FQNEAQ (reference sequence). The CDR3 reads CASSGAGQGHNEQFF. CDR3 DNA sequence: TGTGCCAGCAGCGGTGCGGGACAGGGACACAATGAGCAGTTCTTC.

The chain employs TRBV29-1 and TRBJ2-7; D is ambiguous. This CDR3 has 13 residues. Germline V lookup: CDR1 SQVTM, CDR2 ANQGSEA. The V end was cut by 0 bases, the J end by 3 bases, with 9 bases between. CDR3 loop: CSVEDPKNYEQYF. The CDR3 nucleotides read TGCAGCGTTGAAGACCCCAAAAACTACGAGCAGTACTTC.

There are a few counts of this clone. The chain recombines TRBV5-4 with TRBJ2-3; 10 nucleotides line up with TRBD1. V shed 3 bases, J shed 4 bases, and the junction held 5 bases outside the gene matches. Germline CDR1 and CDR2: SGHNT and YYREEE (reference sequence). There are 15 residues in the CDR3. Here the CDR3 DNA reads TGTGCCAGCAGCTCACCGGGACAGGGGTCAGATACGCAGTATTTT. It codes for CASSSPGQGSDTQYF.